Below, 14 T cell receptor beta chains from the same sample are listed, as sequenced in a study of T cell responses to AZD1222 COVID-19 vaccine. Clones were sequenced by immunoSEQ multiplex PCR, and TCRdb holds only the in-frame ones, with some missing. The table has 150,000 to 200,000 clones, almost 90% seen once. Sequencing used peripheral blood, obtained on day 0 of AZD1222 vaccination. These receptors all stem from an adult in good health.

V and J are TRBV28 and TRBJ2-3; the match to TRBD1 covers 10 bases. CDR1 is MDHEN, CDR2 SYDVKM, per germline. Germline trimming cut 4 bases from V and 6 bases from J; bases unmatched to any gene: 7. The CDR3 loop spans 15 amino acids. CDR3 amino acids: CASSSRQGAGDTQYF. The CDR3 DNA sequence: TGTGCCAGCAGTTCCCGACAGGGGGCTGGGGATACGCAGTATTTT.

This sequence joins TRBV12-2 and TRBJ2-3; the D call of TRBD2 is as the table states it, not checked on the DNA. TRBV12-2 is labeled a pseudogene. The CDR3 loop spans 15 amino acids. The CDR3 is CASRLVWGLPDTQYF. As DNA, the CDR3 is TGTGCAAGTCGCTTAGTATGGGGACTACCGGATACGCAGTATTTT.

Concerning this clone itself: In the same sample, other DNA sequences code for this CDR3. The CDR3 loop reads CAWSVRGNYGYTF. In nucleotides, the CDR3 is TGTGCCTGGAGTGTACGAGGGAACTATGGCTACACCTTC. The rearrangement links TRBV30 to TRBJ1-2, with D unclear. With 0 bases removed from V and 2 bases from J, the gap between germline ends came to 7 bases. Germline V gene lookup returns CDR1 GTSNPN and CDR2 SVGIG (reference sequence). This CDR3 region has 13 residues.

The chain links TRBV7-6 to TRBJ1-1; possibly TRBD1 for D (6 bases). Germline loops: CDR1 SGHVS, CDR2 FNYEAQ. Trimming took 4 bases from V and 0 from J, leaving 21 bases between them. There are 18 residues in the CDR3. CDR3 amino acids: CASSYLPGGQGMNTEAFF. CDR3 nucleotide sequence: TGTGCCAGCAGCTACCTACCGGGGGGGCAGGGAATGAACACTGAAGCTTTCTTT.

The rearrangement joins TRBV28 to TRBJ2-7; 9 nucleotides match TRBD1. CDR3 length: 15 amino acids. Trimming removed 4 bases from V and 1 base from J; junction bases left unmatched: 5. Germline V gene sequence: CDR1 MDHEN, CDR2 SYDVKM. The CDR3 nucleotides are TGTGCCAGCAGTTGGCCCGGGACAGGGTCCTACGAGCAGTACTTC. This sequence encodes CASSWPGTGSYEQYF. Using reference TRBV28 and TRBJ2-7 for the parts outside the CDR3, the full variable domain is DVKVTQSSRYLVKRTGEKVFLECVQDMDHENMFWYRQDPGLGLRLIYFSYDVKMKEKGDIPEGYSVSREKKERFSLILESASTNQTSMYLCASSWPGTGSYEQYFGPGTRLTVT.

The rearrangement links TRBV5-1 to TRBJ2-7; 12 bases fit TRBD1. Germline V gives CDR1 SGHRS, CDR2 YFSETQ. The CDR3 totals 15 residues. V was clipped by 4 bases and J by 5 bases; unmatched bases: 7. CDR3 loop: CASSPVGTGGDEQYF. The CDR3 nucleotides read TGCGCCAGCAGCCCGGTGGGGACAGGGGGCGACGAGCAGTACTTC.

The chain has TRBV6-5 and TRBJ1-2; D remains unclear. Between the trimmed V and J ends, which lost 11 bases and 4 bases, there was a span of 20 bases. Per germline, CDR1 MNHEY and CDR2 SVGAGI. CDR3 length: 14 residues. The chain's CDR3 is CACSERASSYGYTF. The CDR3 bases are TGTGCCTGCTCCGAGCGGGCGTCTAGCTATGGCTACACCTTC.

The chain combines TRBV28 with TRBJ2-1; no definite D call. The V gene's germline CDR1 is MDHEN and CDR2 SYDVKM. The CDR3 contains 14 residues. Between the trimmed V and J ends, which lost 3 bases and 6 bases, there was a span of 12 bases. The CDR3 DNA is TGTGCCAGCAGTTTCGGAACACGGGTCAATGAGCAGTTCTTC. This sequence encodes CASSFGTRVNEQFF.

The table lists this clone with a few counts. The chain employs TRBV7-9 and TRBJ2-7; D may be TRBD2 (6 bases). Germline loops: CDR1 SEHNR, CDR2 FQNEAQ (reference sequence). The length of the CDR3 is 14 residues. V was shortened by 4 bases and J by 4 bases, with 14 bases between the two germline ends. Here the CDR3 reads CASSSGGLWYEQYF. The CDR3 nucleotides read TGTGCCAGCAGCTCTGGAGGGTTATGGTACGAGCAGTACTTC.

This clone was seen a single time. The CDR3 here is CSVPPEGREKGYTF. Here the CDR3 DNA reads TGCAGCGTCCCCCCCGAGGGGAGGGAGAAGGGCTACACCTTC. The J gene is TRBJ1-2, the V gene TRBV29-1; TRBD1 is a possible D gene (5 bases). V dropped 6 bases and J dropped 8 bases, with 22 bases sitting between them. The V gene's germline CDR1 is SQVTM and CDR2 ANQGSEA. There are 14 residues in the CDR3. Full variable domain (remainder filled in from reference TRBV29-1 and TRBJ1-2): SAVISQKPSRDICQRGTSLTIQCQVDSQVTMMFWYRQQPGQSLTLIATANQGSEATYESGFVIDKFPISRPNLTFSTLTVSNMSPEDSSIYLCSVPPEGREKGYTFGSGTRLTVV.

The V and J genes are TRBV28 and TRBJ1-2; a possible D gene is TRBD1 (5 bases). Trimming took 7 bases from V and 9 from J, leaving 18 bases between them. This CDR3 has 13 amino acids. Germline assignment: CDR1 MDHEN and CDR2 SYDVKM. CDR3 DNA: TGTGCCAGCACTGGGGAGACAGCCTGGAGCTACACCTTC. It specifies CASTGETAWSYTF.

The gene calls are TRBV7-9 and TRBJ1-1; tentative D call: TRBD1 (5 bases). CDR1 and CDR2 (germline): SEHNR, FQNEAQ (reference sequence). Trimming shortened V by 1 base and J by 3 bases, and 12 bases separated the two germline ends. The CDR3 extends over 15 amino acids. CDR3: CASSLGQGVYTEAFF. CDR3 sequence (DNA): TGTGCCAGCAGCTTAGGGCAGGGCGTTTACACTGAAGCTTTCTTT.

V is TRBV6-5 and J is TRBJ1-1, with a tentative D call TRBD1 (6 bases). V was cut by 4 bases and J by 3 bases, with 12 bases left in between. This CDR3 contains 14 residues. Germline values: CDR1 MNHEY, CDR2 SVGAGI. CDR3 residues: CASSSHREDTEAFF. CDR3 coding DNA: TGTGCCAGCAGTTCTCACAGGGAGGACACTGAAGCTTTCTTT.

The chain combines TRBV18 with TRBJ1-1; D may be TRBD1 (5 bases). Germline CDR1 and CDR2: KGHSH and LQKENI. V was pared by 5 bases and J by 4 bases, with 14 bases between. The CDR3 contains 14 residues. CDR3 region: CASSTQGDATEAFF. The DNA for the CDR3 is TGTGCCAGCTCAACCCAGGGCGACGCCACTGAAGCTTTCTTT.